One sample yielded the 28 T cell receptor beta chains listed below, sequenced in a study of regulatory T cells in long-lasting Graves disease. Time point given: newly diagnosed GD, antithyroid drugs for less than 3 months. Extracted RNA from PBMCs served as the source of the TCR library. Researchers made TCR beta libraries by using iRepertoire HTBI primers and running Arm-PCR on CDR3 regions. TCRdb re-called the multiplex PCR reads with MiXCR, one entry per CDR3 protein. The data show about 400,000 distinct CDR3 sequences, approximately 15% seen once. The same data also contributed to another study, on T cells in Graves' hyperthyroidism and ophthalmopathy.

The source was peripheral blood mononuclear cells (PBMCs), collected at new diagnosis, from a patient treated with antithyroid drugs. Receptors originate from a woman between 35 and 50 years old with Graves disease.

The J gene is TRBJ2-7, the V gene TRBV19; 10 nucleotides align to TRBD1. CDR3 length: 15 amino acids. The V gene end was trimmed by 4 bases and the J gene end by 2 bases; junction bases not matched to a gene: 5. Germline V gene lookup returns CDR1 LNHDA and CDR2 SQIVND (reference sequence). The CDR3 region has the DNA TGTGCCAGTAGTACCGACAGGGGGCACACCTACGAGCAGTACTTC. It translates to CASSTDRGHTYEQYF.

A word on this clonotype: A read error may explain this, as a much larger clone is one base away. The CDR3 sequence is CASSLKGDRGGGNGQFF. The CDR3 DNA reads TGTGCCAGCAGTTTAAAGGGGGACAGGGGAGGGGGCAATGGGCAGTTCTTC. The chain recombines TRBV12-3 or TRBV12-4 with TRBJ2-1; 10 nucleotides align to TRBD1. The CDR3 length is 17 residues.

Regarding this clonotype: This may be a read error: a much more frequent sequence differs by one nucleotide. The chain carries TRBV19 and TRBJ1-3; D unresolved. The CDR3 is made up of 15 amino acids. V was shortened by 9 bases and J by 0 bases, with 15 bases between the two germline ends. Germline values: CDR1 LNHDA, CDR2 SQIVND (reference sequence). The CDR3 nucleotides are TGTGCCAGAAACAGCCTCGACTCCTCTGGAAACACCATATATTTT. This codes for CARNSLDSSGNTIYF.

The count of this clonotype is one. A much larger clone differs by one base, so this may be a read error. The chain combines TRBV12-3 or TRBV12-4 with TRBJ1-1; D is perhaps TRBD1 (5 bases). CDR3 size: 13 residues. Trimming removed 11 bases at V and 4 bases at J, with 17 bases between. In DNA, the CDR3 is TGTGCCTGCGCCTCAGGGAGTGCCACTGAAGCTTTCTTT. Translated, it gives CACASGSATEAFF.

This clonotype was counted many times. The chain uses TRBV6-2 or TRBV6-3 and TRBJ2-3, with TRBD2 matching over 10 bases. The ends lost 3 bases at V and 2 bases at J; junction bases unmatched: 5. This CDR3 spans 16 amino acids. The germline gives CDR1 MNHEY, CDR2 SVGEGT. In nucleotides, the CDR3 is TGTGCCAGCAGTTATCTAGCGGGAGACCCCACAGATACGCAGTATTTT. Amino acids: CASSYLAGDPTDTQYF.

This chain links TRBV12-5 with TRBJ2-2; 7 bases map to TRBD1. Germline values: CDR1 LGHNT, CDR2 FRNRAP. J gave up 4 bases and V 3 bases, and 2 bases lay outside the gene matches. CDR3 length: 14 amino acids. CDR3 nucleotide sequence: TGTGCTAGTGGTTTCGGGACAGCCACCGGGGAGCTGTTTTTT. Translated: CASGFGTATGELFF.

Many counts were recorded for this clonotype. The CDR3 loop is CSARDLAGGQYTQYF. CDR3 nucleotide sequence: TGCAGTGCTAGAGATCTAGCGGGAGGGCAGTATACGCAGTATTTT. The chain recombines TRBV20-1 with TRBJ2-3; TRBD2 matches at 12 bases. CDR1 DFQATT and CDR2 SNEGSKA come from the germline V gene (reference sequence). CDR3 length: 15 amino acids. V dropped 0 bases and J dropped 7; count of bases not matched to a gene: 5.

The chain joins TRBV5-5 to TRBJ2-7; 9 bases agree with TRBD1. Germline trimming cut 0 bases from V and 1 base from J; bases unmatched to any gene: 8. The CDR3 is 17 amino acids. Germline V gives CDR1 SGHKS, CDR2 YYEKEE (reference sequence). CDR3 in DNA: TGTGCCAGCAGCTTGGAGAAGGTAGGGACAGGGTCCTACGAGCAGTACTTC. It translates to CASSLEKVGTGSYEQYF.

There are a few counts of this clonotype. The J gene is TRBJ2-3, the V gene TRBV4-2, with a possible D match to TRBD1 (7 bases). The germline V and J ends were trimmed by 0 bases and 3 bases, with 16 bases remaining between them. The CDR3 runs 17 residues. The V gene's germline CDR1 is LGHNA and CDR2 YNFKEQ. The CDR3 sequence is CASSQDDRSGGTDTQYF. CDR3 DNA sequence: TGTGCCAGCAGCCAAGATGATAGGTCAGGGGGGACAGATACGCAGTATTTT.

This clonotype occurred many times. The chain recombines TRBV5-1 with TRBJ2-3, with 12 positions matching TRBD1. V was pared by 3 bases and J by 4 bases, with 3 bases of the junction left unmatched. Germline V gene lookup returns CDR1 SGHRS and CDR2 YFSETQ. The CDR3 is 15 amino acids. The CDR3 DNA is TGCGCCAGCAGCTCGGGACAGGGGGCGGCAGATACGCAGTATTTT. Translating it yields CASSSGQGAADTQYF.

This clonotype was seen many times. The V and J genes are TRBV28 and TRBJ2-5; TRBD1 aligns across 7 bases. V lost 4 bases and J lost 0; bases outside the gene matches: 8. The length of the CDR3 is 16 residues. Germline assignment: CDR1 MDHEN and CDR2 SYDVKM. CDR3 amino acids: CASSYWDRTYQETQYF. CDR3 bases: TGTGCCAGCAGTTATTGGGACAGAACGTACCAAGAGACCCAGTACTTC.

This clonotype was detected many times. The chain combines TRBV3-1 with TRBJ2-5, with D unresolved. The V gene lost 1 base and the J gene lost 3 bases, with 3 bases spanning the gap. The length of the CDR3 is 12 residues. Per germline, CDR1 LGHDT and CDR2 YNNKEL (reference sequence). The CDR3 sequence is CASSQVKETQYF. The CDR3 DNA reads as TGTGCCAGCAGCCAAGTAAAAGAGACCCAGTACTTC.

This clonotype was seen repeatedly, ten times or more. V usage is TRBV12-3 or TRBV12-4 and J usage is TRBJ1-1; D is unresolved. The CDR3 is made up of 13 amino acids. V gave up 5 bases and J gave up 6 bases, with 13 bases separating them. The CDR3 region is CASSPTTGAEAFF. Written as DNA, the CDR3 is TGTGCCAGCAGTCCTACTACCGGGGCTGAAGCTTTCTTT.

The rearrangement uses TRBV25-1 and TRBJ1-1, with D perhaps TRBD1 (5 bases). CDR1 and CDR2 from the germline V gene are MGHDK and SYGVNS. The V end was cut by 2 bases, the J end by 0 bases, with 10 bases between. The CDR3 runs 15 residues. CDR3 bases: TGTGCCAGCAGTGAAAATGGGGCCATGAACACTGAAGCTTTCTTT. Translation: CASSENGAMNTEAFF.

This clonotype has ten or more counts. The chain has TRBV2 and TRBJ2-7, with no clear D. Between the trimmed V and J ends, which lost 6 bases and 8 bases, there was a span of 14 bases. The CDR3 has 12 residues. Germline values: CDR1 SNHLY, CDR2 FYNNEI. The chain's CDR3 is CASRGESSQQYF. The CDR3 DNA sequence: TGTGCCAGCAGAGGAGAAAGTTCGCAGCAGTACTTC.

This clonotype was counted a single time. The rearrangement links TRBV28 to TRBJ1-1; maybe TRBD1 (6 bases). Trimming cost V 10 bases and J 5 bases, with 20 bases left between them. From germline, CDR1 is MDHEN and CDR2 SYDVKM. The CDR3 length is 14 residues. This chain's CDR3 is CATRPGRGQTEAFF. CDR3 nucleotides: TGTGCCACCCGCCCCGGGAGAGGACAGACTGAAGCTTTCTTT.

This rearrangement joins TRBV20-1 to TRBJ2-5, with 12 bases matching TRBD2. Germline loops: CDR1 DFQATT, CDR2 SNEGSKA (reference sequence). The CDR3 runs 17 residues. V lost 3 bases to trimming and J lost 2 bases; unmatched junction nucleotides: 10. Here the CDR3 reads CSARTGTSGLPQETQYF. The DNA for the CDR3 is TGCAGTGCTAGGACCGGGACTAGCGGGCTTCCACAAGAGACCCAGTACTTC.

This clonotype has ten or more counts. The chain carries TRBV10-3 and TRBJ2-5; D not resolved. Trimming took off 0 bases at V and 4 bases at J, with 6 bases between the two ends. Germline-derived CDR1 and CDR2 are ENHRY and SYGVKD. The CDR3 is 13 amino acids. CDR3 nucleotide sequence: TGTGCCATCAGTGAGTCAGCAAGAGAGACCCAGTACTTC. Amino acids: CAISESARETQYF.

This clonotype was recorded many times. The chain employs TRBV6-1 and TRBJ1-1; no reliable D call. V was shortened by 2 bases and J by 4 bases, with 11 bases between the two germline ends. The length of the CDR3 is 14 residues. The germline V gene has CDR1 MNHNS and CDR2 SASEGT. For the CDR3, the DNA is TGTGCCAGCAGTGAAATGAATTGGGGCACTGAAGCTTTCTTT. Amino acid sequence: CASSEMNWGTEAFF.

Remarks on this clonotype: A much bigger clone sits one base away, suggesting this may be a read error. V is TRBV20-1 and J is TRBJ1-2; no clear D. The CDR3 has 11 residues. The V gene's germline CDR1 is DFQATT and CDR2 SNEGSKA (reference sequence). Trimming removed 5 bases from V and 7 bases from J, with 11 bases in between. Here the CDR3 reads CSAGRTVGYTF. In DNA form, the CDR3 reads TGCAGTGCTGGACGAACGGTTGGCTACACCTTC.

This clonotype was seen a few times. The chain is built from TRBV19 and TRBJ2-3; maybe TRBD2 (5 bases). Trimming took off 3 bases at V and 6 bases at J, with 10 bases between the two ends. Germline V CDR1 and CDR2: LNHDA, SQIVND (reference sequence). The CDR3 contains 13 residues. The CDR3 sequence: CASSIEGQDTQYF. In DNA, the CDR3 is TGTGCCAGTAGTATCGAGGGTCAGGATACGCAGTATTTT. The full variable domain, in which reference TRBV19 and TRBJ2-3 provide the parts outside the CDR3, is DGGITQSPKYLFRKEGQNVTLSCEQNLNHDAMYWYRQDPGQGLRLIYYSQIVNDFQKGDIAEGYSVSREKKESFPLTVTSAQKNPTAFYLCASSIEGQDTQYFGPGTRLTVL.

This clonotype was recorded at least ten times. V usage is TRBV28 and J usage is TRBJ2-7; D is ambiguous. The CDR3 loop spans 14 amino acids. V lost 4 bases to trimming and J lost 0 bases, with 10 bases between them. Germline loops: CDR1 MDHEN, CDR2 SYDVKM. The CDR3 coding sequence is TGTGCCAGCAGTTCCCCAGGAAACTCCTACGAGCAGTACTTC. It specifies CASSSPGNSYEQYF. The complete variable domain, with remaining parts taken from reference TRBV28 and TRBJ2-7, reads DVKVTQSSRYLVKRTGEKVFLECVQDMDHENMFWYRQDPGLGLRLIYFSYDVKMKEKGDIPEGYSVSREKKERFSLILESASTNQTSMYLCASSSPGNSYEQYFGPGTRLTVT.

This clonotype was counted between two and nine times. The rearrangement uses TRBV6-2 or TRBV6-3 and TRBJ2-4; TRBD2 is a possible D gene (6 bases). Germline loops: CDR1 MNHEY, CDR2 SVGEGT. This CDR3 has 19 residues. V was trimmed by 0 bases and J by 0 bases, leaving 18 bases between them. CDR3 nucleotides: TGTGCCAGCAGTTACTCTCGGGGGATCGAAGCCCTAGCCAAAAACATTCAGTACTTC. Amino acids: CASSYSRGIEALAKNIQYF.

There are a few counts of this clonotype. The chain uses TRBV13 and TRBJ2-3; 9 nucleotides agree with TRBD2. TRBJ2-7 matches the DNA end more closely, so the J call is doubtful. From germline, CDR1 is PRHDT and CDR2 FYEKMQ (reference sequence). This CDR3 has 14 residues. DNA of the CDR3: TGTGCCAGCAGCCCGGGGGTAGCGGGAGCCGAGCAGTACTTC. Amino acids: CASSPGVAGAEQYF.

The table lists this clonotype with many counts. The V call is TRBV3-1, the J call TRBJ1-2, with a weak D call TRBD1 (5 bases). This CDR3 is built from 14 residues. Trimming left V 0 bases short and J 6 bases short, with 11 bases between. In germline, CDR1 is LGHDT, CDR2 YNNKEL (reference sequence). The CDR3 region has the DNA TGTGCCAGCAGCCAAGATATAAGGGGCGATGGCTACACCTTC. Translation gives CASSQDIRGDGYTF.

In its sample, this clonotype was seen many times. The rearrangement joins TRBV2 to TRBJ2-3; D unresolved. CDR3 size: 15 residues. Germline CDR1 SNHLY, CDR2 FYNNEI. V dropped 7 bases and J dropped 0 bases, with 14 bases sitting between them. The CDR3 here is CASTRRLASTDTQYF. The CDR3 DNA reads TGTGCCAGCACCCGGCGTTTGGCTAGCACAGATACGCAGTATTTT.

This clonotype was observed many times. The CDR3 here is CASSLNPGTAKNTGELFF. The DNA for the CDR3 is TGTGCCAGCAGCTTAAACCCCGGGACAGCCAAGAACACCGGGGAGCTGTTTTTT. V and J are TRBV7-9 and TRBJ2-2, with 7 bases fitting TRBD1. The CDR3 is made up of 18 amino acids. Germline V gives CDR1 SEHNR, CDR2 FQNEAQ (reference sequence). The junction had 10 bases not matched to a gene; V was cut back by 2 bases and J by 1 base.

In the case of this clonotype: Only one base separates this from a far larger clonotype, so it likely reflects a read error. The V gene is TRBV11-2, the J gene TRBJ2-1, with 7 bases lining up with TRBD2. Germline V lookup: CDR1 SGHAT, CDR2 FQNNGV. There are 17 residues in the CDR3. The CDR3 reads CANSLGPSGSTGNEQFF. CDR3 in DNA: TGTGCCAACAGCTTAGGCCCTAGCGGCTCCACCGGGAACGAGCAGTTCTTC.